These 29 T cell receptor beta chains came from one sample sequenced in a study of blood T cell repertoires in COVID-19. Generated by immunoSEQ multiplex PCR, the TCRdb table keeps only in-frame clones and is missing some. This sample has fewer than 200,000 clones, with approximately 85% found just once. The source material was peripheral blood. The origin of the receptors is a man between 40 and 49 years old who had recovered from COVID-19.

This clone turned up a few times. The chain recombines TRBV20-1 with TRBJ2-7; weak D call: TRBD1 (6 bases). Germline V gives CDR1 DFQATT, CDR2 SNEGSKA (reference sequence). CDR3 length: 13 residues. V was trimmed by 3 bases and J by 4 bases, leaving 13 bases between them. The CDR3 sequence is CSASTGKLYEQYF. In DNA form, the CDR3 reads TGCAGTGCTAGTACAGGGAAGTTATACGAGCAGTACTTC.

The chain uses TRBV6-2 or TRBV6-3 and TRBJ2-7, with 8 nucleotides matching TRBD2. The CDR3 loop spans 15 amino acids. Germline CDR1 and CDR2: MNHEY and SVGEGT. J lost 7 bases, V lost 0 bases, and 8 bases had no gene match. The CDR3 DNA sequence: TGTGCCAGCAGTTACTCTCTCGGGAGGGCCGGTGAGCAGTACTTC. It encodes CASSYSLGRAGEQYF.

The DNA of the CDR3 is TGTGCCAGCTCACCACCTTCGGGGGGTAGCACTGAAGCTTTCTTT. Its protein product is CASSPPSGGSTEAFF. The chain has TRBV18 and TRBJ1-1; tentative D call: TRBD1 (5 bases). From germline, CDR1 is KGHSH and CDR2 LQKENI. V lost 0 bases, J lost 4 bases, and 12 bases lay in between. The CDR3 is made up of 15 amino acids.

This chain joins TRBV10-1 and TRBJ2-3; 12 positions agree with TRBD2. This CDR3 has 17 amino acids. Germline V CDR1 and CDR2: WNHNN, SYGVQD (reference sequence). Unmatched junction bases numbered 5, after V lost 4 bases and J lost 0 bases. The CDR3 loop is CASSGLAGVLSTDTQYF. DNA for the CDR3: TGCGCCAGCAGTGGACTAGCGGGGGTCCTTAGCACAGATACGCAGTATTTT.

This sequence joins TRBV4-3 and TRBJ2-5, with D uncertain. Germline CDR1 and CDR2: LGHNA and YSLEER. The CDR3 length is 16 residues. Trimming removed 0 bases at V and 2 bases at J, with 13 bases between. The CDR3 region has the DNA TGCGCCAGCAGCCAAGAAGGAGAGGCAAAGCAAGAGACCCAGTACTTC. Its translation: CASSQEGEAKQETQYF.

The chain has TRBV14 and TRBJ2-1, with a tentative D call TRBD2 (7 bases). The V end was cut by 4 bases, the J end by 9 bases, with 10 bases between. Germline CDR1 reads SGHDN; CDR2 reads FVKESK. This CDR3 comprises 12 residues. CDR3: CASSLGGAEQFF. The CDR3 DNA is TGTGCCAGCAGCCTAGGGGGGGCTGAGCAGTTCTTC.

This clone was counted a few times. V and J are TRBV10-3 and TRBJ1-2, with D unresolved. V dropped 11 bases and J dropped 6 bases, with 16 bases sitting between them. Germline CDR1 and CDR2: ENHRY and SYGVKD. This CDR3 spans 12 amino acids. The CDR3 sequence: CASSQLEHGYTF. CDR3 DNA sequence: TGTGCCTCCAGTCAACTGGAGCATGGCTACACCTTC.

The chain couples TRBV9 to TRBJ1-1, with unresolved D. The germline V gene encodes CDR1 SGDLS and CDR2 YYNGEE. With 4 bases removed from V and 5 bases from J, the gap between germline ends came to 12 bases. This CDR3 region has 13 residues. The CDR3 loop reads CASSPLAGTEAFF. CDR3 sequence (DNA): TGTGCCAGCAGCCCGCTTGCGGGAACTGAAGCTTTCTTT. Filled out from reference TRBV9 and TRBJ1-1, the complete variable domain reads DSGVTQTPKHLITATGQRVTLRCSPRSGDLSVYWYQQSLDQGLQFLIQYYNGEERAKGNILERFSAQQFPDLHSELNLSSLELGDSALYFCASSPLAGTEAFFGQGTRLTVV.

The chain is built from TRBV21-1 and TRBJ1-3; the D call in the table, TRBD1, was not verified against the DNA. TRBV21-1 is labeled a pseudogene. This CDR3 comprises 15 residues. CDR3: CASSARQGGRNTIYF. Written as DNA, the CDR3 is TGTGCCAGCAGCGCACGACAGGGTGGAAGAAACACCATATATTTT.

The chain carries TRBV7-3 and TRBJ1-1; D may be TRBD1 (6 bases). CDR1 SGHTA and CDR2 FQGTGA come from the germline V gene. The CDR3 is made up of 15 amino acids. V was shortened by 5 bases and J by 0 bases, with 13 bases between the two germline ends. In nucleotides, the CDR3 is TGTGCCAGCAGCCTCCAGGACAGACTGAACACTGAAGCTTTCTTT. It specifies CASSLQDRLNTEAFF.

This sequence joins TRBV5-6 and TRBJ1-5, with D possibly TRBD1 on 5 matching bases. Looked up from germline, CDR1 is SGHDT and CDR2 is YYEEEE. The germline V and J ends were trimmed by 1 base and 4 bases, with 12 bases remaining between them. The CDR3 totals 15 residues. The CDR3 spells CASSLWGAGNQPQHF. In nucleotides, the CDR3 is TGTGCCAGCAGCTTGTGGGGCGCGGGGAATCAGCCCCAGCATTTT.

The J gene is TRBJ1-2, the V gene TRBV18, with 8 bases matching TRBD1. V shed 6 bases and J 7 bases; nucleotides not matched to a gene: 7. The length of the CDR3 is 13 residues. Germline V CDR1 and CDR2: KGHSH, LQKENI. CDR3 sequence: CASSTGENGGYTF. The CDR3 DNA sequence: TGTGCCAGCTCGACAGGGGAAAATGGTGGCTACACCTTC.

The V call is TRBV6-5, the J call TRBJ1-1; D gene unclear. This CDR3 region has 15 residues. Germline loops: CDR1 MNHEY, CDR2 SVGAGI. The germline V and J ends were trimmed by 0 bases and 10 bases, with 18 bases remaining between them. For the CDR3, the DNA is TGTGCCAGCAGTTACTCGAATACCCCCCAACGCGGAGCTTTCTTT. It yields the protein CASSYSNTPQRGAFF.

This chain joins TRBV10-3 and TRBJ2-1; 7 bases are shared with TRBD2. After removal of 3 bases from V and 8 bases from J, the junction contained 1 base not matched to a gene. Germline V gene sequence: CDR1 ENHRY, CDR2 SYGVKD. The CDR3 length is 12 residues. CDR3 loop: CAISDTSDEQFF. In DNA form, the CDR3 reads TGTGCCATCAGTGATACTAGCGATGAGCAGTTCTTC.

This chain joins TRBV27 and TRBJ1-2; the D is unclear. Trimming removed 5 bases at V and 6 bases at J, with 13 bases between. Germline values: CDR1 MNHEY, CDR2 SMNVEV (reference sequence). The length of the CDR3 is 13 residues. CDR3: CASSLTRVDGYTF. The CDR3 DNA reads as TGTGCCAGCAGTCTGACTCGTGTGGATGGCTACACCTTC.

V and J are TRBV5-6 and TRBJ2-7; D may be TRBD2 (5 bases). Germline CDR1 and CDR2: SGHDT and YYEEEE. The CDR3 consists of 13 residues. V was cut by 0 bases and J by 3 bases, with 7 bases left in between. The CDR3 DNA reads TGTGCCAGCAGCTTGGTAGAGGGCTACGAGCAGTACTTC. Its protein is CASSLVEGYEQYF.

This chain connects TRBV5-1 to TRBJ1-2, with 7 bases fitting TRBD1. This CDR3 comprises 13 residues. The V and J ends lost 5 bases and 7 bases, in that order; junction bases with no gene match: 8. Per the germline V gene, CDR1 is SGHRS and CDR2 is YFSETQ. The CDR3 protein is CASSQAGGSGYTF. The DNA of the CDR3 is TGCGCCAGCAGTCAGGCAGGGGGAAGTGGCTACACCTTC.

The chain has TRBV30 and TRBJ2-1; 13 bases are shared with TRBD2. The CDR3 extends over 14 amino acids. Germline V CDR1 and CDR2: GTSNPN, SVGIG (reference sequence). CDR3 bases: TGTGCGAGGCAACTAGCGGGAGGGCCCAATGAGCAGTTCTTC. This sequence encodes CARQLAGGPNEQFF.

The V call is TRBV24-1, the J call TRBJ2-2; no definite D call. CDR3 size: 15 residues. V lost 0 bases and J lost 2, with 6 bases in between. In germline, CDR1 is KGHDR, CDR2 SFDVKD. CDR3 residues: CATSDLYSNTGELFF. CDR3 sequence (DNA): TGTGCCACCAGTGATTTGTACAGCAACACCGGGGAGCTGTTTTTT.

The chain employs TRBV7-9 and TRBJ2-7; D gene ambiguous. Germline assignment: CDR1 SEHNR and CDR2 FQNEAQ (reference sequence). CDR3 size: 11 residues. Trimming shortened V by 5 bases and J by 2 bases, and 4 bases separated the two germline ends. For the CDR3, the DNA is TGTGCCAGCAGCGTCACCTACGAGCAGTACTTC. Amino acids: CASSVTYEQYF.

The rearrangement uses TRBV24-1 and TRBJ2-2, with 10 bases that match TRBD1. This CDR3 has 14 residues. CDR1 is KGHDR, CDR2 SFDVKD, per germline. V gave up 7 bases and J gave up 8 bases; unmatched junction bases: 6. CDR3 nucleotide sequence: TGTGCCACCAGGGGACAGGGGAACTCGGGGGAGCTGTTTTTT. This sequence encodes CATRGQGNSGELFF.

The chain combines TRBV7-3 with TRBJ2-5, with a possible D match to TRBD2 (6 bases). The CDR3 has 16 amino acids. The germline V gene has CDR1 SGHTA and CDR2 FQGTGA. The V gene lost 5 bases and the J gene lost 1 base, with 17 bases spanning the gap. In nucleotides, the CDR3 is TGTGCCAGCAGCCCGGAGGGGCAAACATCCCAAGAGACCCAGTACTTC. This translates into CASSPEGQTSQETQYF.

V and J are TRBV4-3 and TRBJ1-4; 11 bases align to TRBD1. Germline trimming cut 4 bases from V and 8 bases from J; bases unmatched to any gene: 9. Germline CDR1 reads LGHNA; CDR2 reads YSLEER. The CDR3 loop spans 16 amino acids. The CDR3 nucleotides are TGCGCCAGCAGCCCAACCGGGGACAGGGGGGGAGAAAAACTGTTTTTT. It is translated as CASSPTGDRGGEKLFF.

The chain carries TRBV6-2 or TRBV6-3 and TRBJ2-7; tentatively, D is TRBD1 (6 bases). The CDR3 contains 17 residues. V was pared by 5 bases and J by 0 bases, with 20 bases between. From germline, CDR1 is MNHEY and CDR2 SVGEGT. This CDR3 is CASSQPSLYRVSYEQYF. CDR3 nucleotide sequence: TGTGCCAGCAGTCAGCCATCTTTATACAGGGTCTCCTACGAGCAGTACTTC.

J is TRBJ1-1 and V is TRBV6-2 or TRBV6-3, with D tentatively TRBD1 (5 bases). Trimming took off 4 bases at V and 1 base at J, with 7 bases between the two ends. Germline CDR1 is MNHEY and CDR2 is SVGEGT. CDR3 length: 13 amino acids. The CDR3 sequence is CASSSGPNTEAFF. DNA of the CDR3: TGTGCCAGCAGTTCAGGGCCGAACACTGAAGCTTTCTTT.

The chain has TRBV5-1 and TRBJ1-6, with 9 bases that match TRBD1. The CDR3 totals 15 residues. Germline V CDR1 and CDR2: SGHRS, YFSETQ. V lost 4 bases and J lost 7; bases outside the gene matches: 6. CDR3 loop: CASSRDRVLNSPLHF. The CDR3 DNA reads as TGCGCCAGCAGCAGGGACAGGGTGTTGAATTCACCCCTCCACTTT.

V is TRBV5-5 and J is TRBJ1-2; no clear D gene. Per the germline V gene, CDR1 is SGHKS and CDR2 is YYEKEE (reference sequence). This CDR3 has 11 amino acids. Trimming removed 1 base from V and 5 bases from J, with 3 bases in between. The DNA of the CDR3 is TGTGCCAGCAGCTTGCAGTATGGCTACACCTTC. This gives the protein CASSLQYGYTF.

The rearrangement links TRBV5-8 to TRBJ1-6; unclear D gene. The CDR3 sequence is 15 residues long. CDR1 is SGHTS and CDR2 is YDEGEE in the germline V gene. Trimming removed 1 base from V and 5 bases from J, with 10 bases in between. DNA for the CDR3: TGTGCCAGCAGCTTGAGAGGTCGGAATAATTCACCCCTCCACTTT. Translated: CASSLRGRNNSPLHF.

This rearrangement joins TRBV5-5 to TRBJ2-7; 7 bases fit TRBD1. This CDR3 is 16 amino acids long. Unmatched junction bases numbered 10, after V lost 4 bases and J lost 0 bases. CDR1 and CDR2 from the germline V gene are SGHKS and YYEKEE (reference sequence). The CDR3 DNA follows: TGTGCCAGCAGCATAGACAGGGTCCGGAGCTCCTACGAGCAGTACTTC. Translation gives CASSIDRVRSSYEQYF.